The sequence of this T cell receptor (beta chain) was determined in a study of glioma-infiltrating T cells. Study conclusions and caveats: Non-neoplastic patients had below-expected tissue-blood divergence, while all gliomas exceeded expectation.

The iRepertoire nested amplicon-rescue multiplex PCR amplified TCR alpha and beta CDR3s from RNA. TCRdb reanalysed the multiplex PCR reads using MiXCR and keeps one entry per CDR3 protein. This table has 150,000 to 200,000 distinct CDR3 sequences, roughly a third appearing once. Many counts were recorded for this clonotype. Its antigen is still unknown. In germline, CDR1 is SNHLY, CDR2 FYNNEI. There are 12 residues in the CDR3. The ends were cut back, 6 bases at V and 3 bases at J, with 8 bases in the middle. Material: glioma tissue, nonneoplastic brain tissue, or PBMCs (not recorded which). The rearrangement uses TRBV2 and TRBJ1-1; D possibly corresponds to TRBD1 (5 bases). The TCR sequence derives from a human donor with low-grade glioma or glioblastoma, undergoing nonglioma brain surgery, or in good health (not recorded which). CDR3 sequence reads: CASSGTYTEAFF. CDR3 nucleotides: TGTGCCAGCAGCGGGACGTACACTGAAGCTTTCTTT.